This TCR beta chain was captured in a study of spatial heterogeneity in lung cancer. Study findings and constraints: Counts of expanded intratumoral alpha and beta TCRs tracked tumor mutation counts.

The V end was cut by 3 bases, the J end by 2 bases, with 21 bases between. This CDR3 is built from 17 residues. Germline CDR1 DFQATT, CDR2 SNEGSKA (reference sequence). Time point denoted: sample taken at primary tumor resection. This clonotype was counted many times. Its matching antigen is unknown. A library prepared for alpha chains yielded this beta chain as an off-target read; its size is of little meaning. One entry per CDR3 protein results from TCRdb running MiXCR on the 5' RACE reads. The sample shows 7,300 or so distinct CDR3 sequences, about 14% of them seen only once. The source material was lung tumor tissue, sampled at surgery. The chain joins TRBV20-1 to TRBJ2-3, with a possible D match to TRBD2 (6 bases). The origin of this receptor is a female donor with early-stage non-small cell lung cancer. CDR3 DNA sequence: TGCAGTGCTAGTAAGGCTGCGGGGCCAGTCGACACAGATACGCAGTATTTT. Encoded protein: CSASKAAGPVDTDTQYF.